One and the same sample provided the 30 T cell receptor beta chains below, sequenced in a study of spatial heterogeneity in lung cancer. TCRdb passed the 5' RACE reads through MiXCR, listing each CDR3 protein once. The sample consists of approximately 82,000 distinct CDR3 sequences, around 12% of them appearing once. Indicated time point: sample taken at primary tumor resection. Frozen PBMC, nontumor lung or tumor provided whole RNA, which was sequenced unsorted. Source: PBMCs, taken at surgery. These receptors came from a male donor with early-stage non-small cell lung cancer.

This clonotype was seen a handful of times. The chain combines TRBV5-4 with TRBJ2-1, with D perhaps TRBD2 (6 bases). Germline loops: CDR1 SGHNT, CDR2 YYREEE (reference sequence). The CDR3 spans 16 residues. Trimming removed 10 bases at V and 0 bases at J, with 20 bases between. CDR3 loop: CALTEGPSSSYNEQFF. The CDR3 DNA sequence: TGTGCCTTAACGGAGGGGCCCTCGAGCTCCTACAATGAGCAGTTCTTC. The full variable domain, rest sourced from reference TRBV5-4 and TRBJ2-1, is ETGVTQSPTHLIKTRGQQVTLRCSSQSGHNTVSWYQQALGQGPQFIFQYYREEENGRGNFPPRFSGLQFPNYSSELNVNALELDDSALYLCALTEGPSSSYNEQFFGPGTRLTVL.

The chain couples TRBV4-1 to TRBJ2-2; TRBD2 agrees at 7 bases. V lost 7 bases, J lost 5 bases, and 7 bases stayed unmatched. This CDR3 is 14 amino acids long. The V gene's germline CDR1 is MGHRA and CDR2 YSYEKL. Here the CDR3 DNA reads TGCGCCAGCAACCCGGGACTATCAACCGGGGAGCTGTTTTTT. It is translated as CASNPGLSTGELFF.

The chain combines TRBV3-1 with TRBJ2-7; 7 bases match TRBD1. Germline V gene lookup returns CDR1 LGHDT and CDR2 YNNKEL (reference sequence). The junction had 4 bases not matched to a gene; V was cut back by 2 bases and J by 3 bases. The CDR3 length is 14 residues. In nucleotides, the CDR3 is TGTGCCAGCAGCCAAAACCGGGACAGCTACGAGCAGTACTTC. This gives the protein CASSQNRDSYEQYF.

This clonotype was found a few times. CDR3 sequence (DNA): TGTGCCAGCAGTGATACAGCACCTAGCACAGATACGCAGTATTTT. This translates into CASSDTAPSTDTQYF. The V gene is TRBV25-1, the J gene TRBJ2-3; no reliable D call. Germline CDR1 reads MGHDK; CDR2 reads SYGVNS. The CDR3 sequence is 15 residues long. Trimming removed 3 bases at V and 0 bases at J, with 10 bases between.

The chain joins TRBV6-4 to TRBJ2-6; D unresolved. V was cut by 0 bases and J by 4 bases, with 13 bases left in between. The CDR3 has 17 residues. Germline CDR1 MRHNA, CDR2 SNTAGT. CDR3 sequence (DNA): TGTGCCAGCAGTGACTCAGGGCCCCGGACGGGGGCCAACGTCCTGACTTTC. Protein: CASSDSGPRTGANVLTF.

The rearrangement joins TRBV3-1 to TRBJ2-1, with 12 bases matching TRBD2. This CDR3 is built from 16 residues. Per the germline V gene, CDR1 is LGHDT and CDR2 is YNNKEL (reference sequence). The V and J ends lost 8 bases and 8 bases, in that order; junction bases with no gene match: 13. The CDR3 nucleotides read TGTGCCAGCGGTAGACTAGCGGGAGTTTTAGTGTATGAGCAGTTCTTC. Protein sequence: CASGRLAGVLVYEQFF.

The V and J genes are TRBV4-1 and TRBJ2-7, with 8 positions matching TRBD2. The germline gives CDR1 MGHRA, CDR2 YSYEKL. The CDR3 has 15 amino acids. The V and J ends lost 0 bases and 3 bases, in that order; junction bases with no gene match: 4. The CDR3 loop is CASSQDALAVYEQYF. As DNA, the CDR3 is TGCGCCAGCAGCCAAGATGCACTAGCGGTCTACGAGCAGTACTTC.

There are many counts of this clonotype. The chain carries TRBV7-9 and TRBJ2-5; D is ambiguous. Germline V gives CDR1 SEHNR, CDR2 FQNEAQ (reference sequence). The V and J ends lost 1 base and 4 bases respectively, with 4 bases between them. This CDR3 contains 12 residues. Here the CDR3 reads CASSLVGETQYF. In DNA form, the CDR3 reads TGTGCCAGCAGCTTAGTTGGAGAGACCCAGTACTTC.

This clonotype was picked up a small number of times. V gene TRBV7-9 combines with J gene TRBJ2-5, with 9 bases lining up with TRBD1. V lost 5 bases to trimming and J lost 4 bases; unmatched junction nucleotides: 5. This CDR3 is 14 amino acids long. From germline, CDR1 is SEHNR and CDR2 FQNEAQ (reference sequence). CDR3 DNA sequence: TGTGCCAGCAGCCCCCGGGACAGGGCAGAGACCCAGTACTTC. Translated, it gives CASSPRDRAETQYF.

This clonotype showed up just a few times. This chain uses TRBV19 with TRBJ1-1, with no clear D. V lost 3 bases to trimming and J lost 1 base, with 9 bases between them. Germline-derived CDR1 and CDR2 are LNHDA and SQIVND (reference sequence). This CDR3 has 14 residues. CDR3 sequence: CASSIPGANTEAFF. In DNA, the CDR3 is TGTGCCAGTAGTATCCCAGGAGCGAACACTGAAGCTTTCTTT.

This clonotype was picked up a small number of times. This chain connects TRBV20-1 to TRBJ1-1, with 7 bases lining up with TRBD1. The CDR3 has 14 amino acids. From germline, CDR1 is DFQATT and CDR2 SNEGSKA (reference sequence). V lost 6 bases and J lost 5; bases outside the gene matches: 12. The CDR3 DNA reads as TGCAGTGCATCCCTAGGTGGGACAGATACTGAAGCTTTCTTT. This translates into CSASLGGTDTEAFF.

This clonotype was seen more than once but under ten times. In DNA form, the CDR3 reads TGTGCCAGTCCGGGACAGAGTATGAAGGGCTACACCTTC. It specifies CASPGQSMKGYTF. The chain uses TRBV6-1 and TRBJ1-2; 7 nucleotides match TRBD1. Unmatched junction bases numbered 12, after V lost 9 bases and J lost 8 bases. The CDR3 extends over 13 amino acids. Germline V gives CDR1 MNHNS, CDR2 SASEGT.

The chain couples TRBV6-1 to TRBJ1-5; no firm D call. The CDR3 has 13 amino acids. The ends were cut back, 1 base at V and 5 bases at J, with 6 bases in the middle. CDR1 and CDR2 (germline): MNHNS, SASEGT. CDR3 protein: CASSEDPDQPQHF. The CDR3 DNA follows: TGTGCCAGCAGTGAAGACCCTGATCAGCCCCAGCATTTT.

The chain couples TRBV20-1 to TRBJ2-7, with TRBD1 identical over 8 bases. V shed 6 bases, J shed 1 base, and the junction held 5 bases outside the gene matches. Germline V gene sequence: CDR1 DFQATT, CDR2 SNEGSKA (reference sequence). This CDR3 has 13 amino acids. The CDR3 spells CSALDRVSYEQYF. CDR3 bases: TGCAGTGCACTGGACAGGGTTTCCTACGAGCAGTACTTC.

This clonotype was recorded many times. The chain combines TRBV28 with TRBJ2-7; TRBD1 is a possible D gene (6 bases). Germline CDR1 is MDHEN and CDR2 is SYDVKM. This CDR3 comprises 14 residues. Trimming left V 8 bases short and J 2 bases short, with 16 bases between. The CDR3 DNA follows: TGTGCCAGCCTACGATCAGGGGATCCCTACGAGCAGTACTTC. Translating it yields CASLRSGDPYEQYF.

This clonotype was seen more than once but under ten times. The chain combines TRBV6-2 or TRBV6-3 with TRBJ1-5; D remains ambiguous. This CDR3 spans 17 amino acids. Between the trimmed V and J ends, which lost 5 bases and 1 base, there was a span of 18 bases. Looked up from germline, CDR1 is MNHEY and CDR2 is SVGEGT. The CDR3 reads CASSRLSFGGSNQPQHF. CDR3 sequence (DNA): TGTGCCAGCAGTCGATTATCCTTTGGTGGGAGCAATCAGCCCCAGCATTTT.

The rearrangement links TRBV7-3 to TRBJ2-3; the match to TRBD2 covers 7 bases. Germline V lookup: CDR1 SGHTA, CDR2 FQGTGA. The CDR3 has 16 amino acids. V dropped 2 bases and J dropped 1; count of bases not matched to a gene: 6. The CDR3, as DNA: TGTGCCAGCAGCTTAGATGCTAGCGGACGCACAGATACGCAGTATTTT. Protein: CASSLDASGRTDTQYF.

This clonotype was counted a few times. The chain links TRBV2 to TRBJ2-2; 8 bases match TRBD1. V lost 4 bases and J lost 2; bases outside the gene matches: 9. Germline V gene data show CDR1 as SNHLY and CDR2 as FYNNEI. This CDR3 has 17 residues. CDR3 sequence reads: CASSVVRTGINTGELFF. The CDR3 DNA reads TGTGCCAGCAGTGTTGTTAGGACAGGGATCAACACCGGGGAGCTGTTTTTT.

V usage is TRBV20-1 and J usage is TRBJ2-5; TRBD1 matches 7 bases. Germline V gene lookup returns CDR1 DFQATT and CDR2 SNEGSKA (reference sequence). This CDR3 comprises 13 residues. Losses at the gene ends were 5 bases for V and 4 bases for J; bases not matched to a gene: 7. The CDR3, as DNA: TGCAGTGCTTTGGGACAGCTTATAGAGACCCAGTACTTC. Amino acid sequence: CSALGQLIETQYF.

This clonotype turned up a few times. The rearrangement joins TRBV12-3 or TRBV12-4 to TRBJ2-3; perhaps TRBD2 as D (6 bases). The CDR3 length is 13 residues. V gave up 10 bases and J gave up 0 bases, with 11 bases separating them. CDR3 amino acids: CATRRGSTDTQYF. CDR3 in DNA: TGTGCCACCCGGCGGGGTAGCACAGATACGCAGTATTTT.

This clonotype was seen repeatedly, ten times or more. CDR3: CASSPGQFNQPQHF. The CDR3, as DNA: TGTGCCAGCAGCCCGGGACAGTTCAATCAGCCCCAGCATTTT. This chain joins TRBV7-2 and TRBJ1-5; TRBD1 aligns across 7 bases. Losses at the gene ends were 5 bases for V and 3 bases for J; bases not matched to a gene: 4. This CDR3 has 14 amino acids. The germline CDR1 and CDR2 sequences are SGHTA and FQGNSA.

This clonotype has a count of ten or more. V and J are TRBV15 and TRBJ1-3; tentatively, D is TRBD1 (5 bases). Germline CDR1 reads LNHNV; CDR2 reads YYDKDF (reference sequence). CDR3 size: 16 residues. V dropped 0 bases and J dropped 0 bases, with 9 bases sitting between them. The CDR3 spells CATSRDRGDSGNTIYF. CDR3 coding DNA: TGTGCCACCAGCAGAGATCGAGGGGACTCTGGAAACACCATATATTTT.

This clonotype was detected ten times or more. V gene TRBV4-1 combines with J gene TRBJ2-3; D gene unclear. Germline V CDR1 and CDR2: MGHRA, YSYEKL. This CDR3 has 17 residues. V was cut by 1 base and J by 0 bases, with 14 bases left in between. The CDR3 protein is CASSQGNVQISTDTQYF. The DNA for the CDR3 is TGCGCCAGCAGCCAAGGGAATGTGCAGATTAGCACAGATACGCAGTATTTT.

The rearrangement uses TRBV10-3 and TRBJ2-7, with D uncertain. The CDR3 runs 14 residues. V lost 6 bases, J lost 3 bases, and 15 bases lay in between. CDR1 is ENHRY and CDR2 is SYGVKD in the germline V gene. CDR3 loop: CAISRRDSSYEQYF. The DNA of the CDR3 is TGTGCCATCAGCCGACGCGATAGTAGCTACGAGCAGTACTTC.

Only a few counts were recorded for this clonotype. The rearrangement links TRBV5-4 to TRBJ1-2; 8 bases line up with TRBD1. Looked up from germline, CDR1 is SGHNT and CDR2 is YYREEE (reference sequence). This CDR3 spans 14 amino acids. V lost 4 bases and J lost 4; bases outside the gene matches: 6. The CDR3 loop reads CASSGDRGFYGYTF. The DNA of the CDR3 is TGTGCCAGCAGCGGAGACAGGGGATTCTATGGCTACACCTTC.

Many counts were recorded for this clonotype. The genes are TRBV5-1 and TRBJ1-1; 7 bases are shared with TRBD1. This CDR3 spans 14 amino acids. CDR1 is SGHRS, CDR2 YFSETQ, per germline. V was clipped by 4 bases and J by 4 bases; unmatched bases: 7. CDR3 DNA sequence: TGCGCCAGCAGCATCCAGGGGGGGGGCACTGAAGCTTTCTTT. The encoded protein is CASSIQGGGTEAFF.

This clonotype turned up a few times. The DNA for the CDR3 is TGTGCCAGCAGCGTAAGACAGGGGTCCGGGGAGACCCAGTACTTC. This gives the protein CASSVRQGSGETQYF. This chain links TRBV11-1 with TRBJ2-5; 8 bases fit TRBD1. The ends lost 5 bases at V and 5 bases at J; junction bases unmatched: 10. CDR1 is SGHAT and CDR2 is FQDESV in the germline V gene (reference sequence). The CDR3 contains 15 residues.

This chain links TRBV29-1 with TRBJ2-1; D gene uncertain. The CDR3 consists of 13 residues. CDR1 SQVTM and CDR2 ANQGSEA come from the germline V gene. V lost 1 base and J lost 7, with 11 bases in between. The CDR3 protein is CSVEGRVGNEQFF. CDR3 nucleotides: TGCAGCGTTGAAGGACGGGTGGGGAATGAGCAGTTCTTC.

The V and J genes are TRBV6-6 and TRBJ1-5; 8 positions agree with TRBD1. The CDR3 is 17 amino acids. J was trimmed by 7 bases and V by 7 bases; bases with no gene match: 18. Looked up from germline, CDR1 is MNHNY and CDR2 is SVGAGI (reference sequence). This chain's CDR3 is CASTDTSGQAAGQPQHF. The CDR3 coding sequence is TGTGCCAGCACCGATACATCGGGACAGGCCGCGGGACAGCCCCAGCATTTT.

The chain is built from TRBV6-1 and TRBJ2-7, with unresolved D. This CDR3 is 12 amino acids long. V lost 8 bases to trimming and J lost 1 base, with 9 bases between them. Per the germline V gene, CDR1 is MNHNS and CDR2 is SASEGT. The DNA of the CDR3 is TGTGCCAGCTCTTCCCGATCCTACGAGCAGTACTTC. As protein: CASSSRSYEQYF.